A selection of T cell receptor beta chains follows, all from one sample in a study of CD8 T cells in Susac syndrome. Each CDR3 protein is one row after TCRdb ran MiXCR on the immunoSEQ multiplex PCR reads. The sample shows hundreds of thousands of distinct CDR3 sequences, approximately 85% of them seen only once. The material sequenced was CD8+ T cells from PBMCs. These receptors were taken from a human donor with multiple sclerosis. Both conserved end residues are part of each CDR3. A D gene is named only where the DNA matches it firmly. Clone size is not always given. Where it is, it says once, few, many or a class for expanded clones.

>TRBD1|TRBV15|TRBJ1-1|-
TGTGCCACCAGCAGAGATCTCGGGACAGGAGGAACTGAAGCTTTCTTT
CATSRDLGTGGTEAFF
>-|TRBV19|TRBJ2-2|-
TGTGCCAGTAGCGAGGACATTTCCACCGGGGAGCTGTTTTTT
CASSEDISTGELFF
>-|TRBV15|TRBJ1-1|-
TGTGCCACCAGCGGCCGGGGTGCTGGCACTGAAGCTTTCTTT
CATSGRGAGTEAFF
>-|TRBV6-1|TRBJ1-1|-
TGTGCCAGCAGCCCACTGGCTAACACTGAAGCTTTCTTT
CASSPLANTEAFF
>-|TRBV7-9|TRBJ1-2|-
TGTGCCAGCAGCCCAGGGACAAAGTATGGCTACACCTTC
CASSPGTKYGYTF
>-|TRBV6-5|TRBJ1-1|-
TGTGCCAGCACCCACAGAGGGGAGAACACTGAAGCTTTCTTT
CASTHRGENTEAFF
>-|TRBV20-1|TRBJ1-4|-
TGCAGTGCTAGAGGGAAGGGGATTAATGAAAAACTGTTTTTT
CSARGKGINEKLFF
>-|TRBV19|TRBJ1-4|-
TGTGCCAGTAGCCCCATAGGCCGCCCCCCACGGGAAAAACTGTTTTTT
CASSPIGRPPREKLFF
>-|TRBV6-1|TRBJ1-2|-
TGTGCCAGCATCATCCCCCCCGGGGGCGATGGCTACACCTTC
CASIIPPGGDGYTF
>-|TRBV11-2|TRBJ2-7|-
TGTGCCAGCAGCTTAAATCGCGACAGGCTTACCTACGAGCAGTACTTC
CASSLNRDRLTYEQYF
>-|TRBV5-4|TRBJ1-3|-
TGTGCCAGCAGTCCCAGCGCAGGGAGCTCTGGAAACACCATATATTTT
CASSPSAGSSGNTIYF
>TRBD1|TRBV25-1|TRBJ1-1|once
TGTGCCAGCAGTGAATCTGACAGGGGCCTGAACACTGAAGCTTTCTTT
CASSESDRGLNTEAFF
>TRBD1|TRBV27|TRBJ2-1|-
TGTGCCACGTCGGACAGGACCTACTACAATGAGCAGTTCTTC
CATSDRTYYNEQFF
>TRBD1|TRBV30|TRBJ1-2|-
TGTGCCTGGAGTGTTTGGGGACAGATAACCTTC
CAWSVWGQITF
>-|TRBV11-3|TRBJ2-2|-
TGTGCCAGCAGCTTCTCCCCGGGACCGCGAAAGATGGGGGAGCTGTTTTTT
CASSFSPGPRKMGELFF
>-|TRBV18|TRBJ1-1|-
TGTGCCAGCTCACCCCTCTCCCCGTTATGGGCTTTCTTT
CASSPLSPLWAFF
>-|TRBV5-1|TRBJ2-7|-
TGCGCCAGCAGCTTGCCGACTAATAGCCGGTCCAGCGAGCAGTACTTC
CASSLPTNSRSSEQYF
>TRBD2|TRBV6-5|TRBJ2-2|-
TGTGCCAGCAGTTATACTAGCGGGGGGGCCCGGAGCACCGGGGAGCTGTTTTTT
CASSYTSGGARSTGELFF
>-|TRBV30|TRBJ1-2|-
TGTGCCTGGAACGACCGGGGAGCGGGCTACACCTTC
CAWNDRGAGYTF
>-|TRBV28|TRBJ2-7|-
TGTGCCAGCAGCCGACCCGGTTACGAGCAGTACTTC
CASSRPGYEQYF
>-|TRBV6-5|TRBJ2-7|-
TGTGCCAGCAGTTACGGTTATGGGGACTCCCACAATTACGAGCAGTACTTC
CASSYGYGDSHNYEQYF
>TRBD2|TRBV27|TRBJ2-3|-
TGTGCCAGCAGTATAATAGCGGGAGTCACAGATACGCAGTATTTT
CASSIIAGVTDTQYF
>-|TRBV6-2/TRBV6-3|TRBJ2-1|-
TGTGCCAGCATCACTGGGGGACTCCTCCTTTTGGATGAGCAGTTCTTC
CASITGGLLLLDEQFF
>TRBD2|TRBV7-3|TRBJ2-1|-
TGTGCCAGCAGGGCACTAGGCGGGAGCGATGAGCAGTTCTTC
CASRALGGSDEQFF
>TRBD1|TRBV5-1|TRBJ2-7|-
TGCGCCAGCAGCAGCCGGGACAGGGGGACTTACGAGCAGTACTTC
CASSSRDRGTYEQYF
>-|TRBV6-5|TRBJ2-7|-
TGTGCCAGCAGTTCCTCCGCGCGAGAGCAGTACTTC
CASSSSAREQYF
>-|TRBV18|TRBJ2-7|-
TGTGCCAGCTCACCACCGGAGGGGGGTTCCTACGAGCAGTACTTC
CASSPPEGGSYEQYF
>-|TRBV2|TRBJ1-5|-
TGTGCCAGCAGTGTAGGACCGGTCAATCAGCCCCAGCATTTT
CASSVGPVNQPQHF
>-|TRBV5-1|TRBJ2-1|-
TGCGCCAGCAGCTCGATCGGAGGCTCCTACAATGAGCAGTTCTTC
CASSSIGGSYNEQFF
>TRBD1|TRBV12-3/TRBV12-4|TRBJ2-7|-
TGTGCCAGCAGTCCGGGGACAGACTTTTACGAGCAGTACTTC
CASSPGTDFYEQYF
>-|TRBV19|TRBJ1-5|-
TGTGCCATAGGACAGCAAAGCAATCAGCCCCAGCATTTT
CAIGQQSNQPQHF
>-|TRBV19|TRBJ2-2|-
TGTGCCAGTACCGGTTTGAGGGGGGAGAACACCGGGGAGCTGTTTTTT
CASTGLRGENTGELFF
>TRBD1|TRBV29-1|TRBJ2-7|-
TGCAGCGTTGAAACGGACAGGGGATCCGAGCAGTACTTC
CSVETDRGSEQYF
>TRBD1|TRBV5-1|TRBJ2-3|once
TGCGCCAGCAGCCCCGGACAGGGTGAGAGCACAGATACGCAGTATTTT
CASSPGQGESTDTQYF
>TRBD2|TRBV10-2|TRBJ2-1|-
TGCGCCAGCAGTGGCGCTCTTCTAGCGGGGGGGAGGAATGAGCAGTTCTTC
CASSGALLAGGRNEQFF
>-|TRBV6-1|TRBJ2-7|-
TGTGCCAGCAAAGGCCTAGAAGCCTACGAGCAGTACTTC
CASKGLEAYEQYF
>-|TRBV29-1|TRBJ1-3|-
TGCAGCGTTGAAGACTCTCTCTTGGGCAGTCCTGGAAACACCATATATTTT
CSVEDSLLGSPGNTIYF
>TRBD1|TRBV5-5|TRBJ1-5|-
TGTGCCAGCAGCTTGGTCCCGGGACAGGGCAATCAGCCCCAGCATTTT
CASSLVPGQGNQPQHF
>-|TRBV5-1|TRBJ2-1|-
TGCGCCAGCAGCTTGTATCCTGGAATAGCGGTGAATGAGCAGTTCTTC
CASSLYPGIAVNEQFF
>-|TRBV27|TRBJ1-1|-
TGTGCCAGCAGCTCGGACGGATCGAAAGCTTTCTTT
CASSSDGSKAFF
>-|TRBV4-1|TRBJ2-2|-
TGCGCCAGCAGCCAGTCGACACTAAACACCGGGGAGCTGTTTTTT
CASSQSTLNTGELFF
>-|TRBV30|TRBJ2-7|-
TGTGCCTGGATGGGGGATAGGTACGAGCAGTACTTC
CAWMGDRYEQYF
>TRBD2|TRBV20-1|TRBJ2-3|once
TGCAGTGCCCGACTAGCCGCAGATACGCAGTATTTT
CSARLAADTQYF
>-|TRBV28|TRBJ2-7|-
TGTGCCAGCAGTTTCGCGCGGATCTACGAGCAGTACTTC
CASSFARIYEQYF
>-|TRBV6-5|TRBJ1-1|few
TGTGCCAGCAGTTCTCAGGGGTCTCTGAACACTGAAGCTTTCTTT
CASSSQGSLNTEAFF
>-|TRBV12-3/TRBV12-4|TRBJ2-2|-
TGTGCCAGCAGTTCCCCCGGGGGAAAAGGTTCCGGGGAGCTGTTTTTT
CASSSPGGKGSGELFF
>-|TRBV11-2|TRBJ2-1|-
TGTGCCAGCAGCTCCACCCCCGGCAGGGAGCAGTTCTTC
CASSSTPGREQFF
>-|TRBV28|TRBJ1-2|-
TGTGCCAGCAGTTTTGGGCCGAGAAATGGCTACACCTTC
CASSFGPRNGYTF
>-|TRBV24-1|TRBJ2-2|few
TGTGCCCCCAACCGGGACAACAACACCGGGGAGCTGTTTTTT
CAPNRDNNTGELFF
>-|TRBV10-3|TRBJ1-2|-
TGTGCCATCAGTACGGACGAGGATGGCTACACCTTC
CAISTDEDGYTF
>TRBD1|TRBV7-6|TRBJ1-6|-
TGTGCCAGCAGCTCCTACCCAGGGGACAGCCTCCACTTT
CASSSYPGDSLHF
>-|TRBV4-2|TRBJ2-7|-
TGTGCCAGCAGCCAAAACCAGGGCGGCAGCTCCTACGAGCAGTACTTC
CASSQNQGGSSYEQYF
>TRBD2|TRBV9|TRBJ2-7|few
TGTGCCAGCAGCCCTGGGACTAGCGGGAGCTACGAGCAGTACTTC
CASSPGTSGSYEQYF
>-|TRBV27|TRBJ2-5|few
TGTGCCAGCAGTACCGGAGAGACCCAGTACTTC
CASSTGETQYF